The source of this T cell receptor beta chain is a study of blood T cell repertoires in COVID-19. On the study more broadly: Samples came from the United States, Italy and Spain, spanning acute and convalescent COVID-19.

Methods used by the authors: Reference gene primer amplification in the assay estimated nucleated cell counts. Produced via immunoSEQ multiplex PCR; TCRdb's table is partial and in-frame only. D and trimming were read from the DNA, whereas the V and J calls and clone size are those reported in that table. The table has 50,000 to 85,000 clones, approximately 80% seen once. The sequenced material came from peripheral blood. The receptor's source is a man in his 60s with acute or convalescent COVID-19.

The CDR3 reads CASSLVRGDGYTF. As DNA, the CDR3 is TGTGCCAGCAGCTTAGTCAGGGGCGATGGCTACACCTTC. The gene calls are TRBV11-2 and TRBJ1-2, with a weak D call TRBD1 (6 bases). Germline values: CDR1 SGHAT, CDR2 FQNNGV. The CDR3 length is 13 residues. The germline V and J ends were trimmed by 1 base and 6 bases, with 9 bases remaining between them.